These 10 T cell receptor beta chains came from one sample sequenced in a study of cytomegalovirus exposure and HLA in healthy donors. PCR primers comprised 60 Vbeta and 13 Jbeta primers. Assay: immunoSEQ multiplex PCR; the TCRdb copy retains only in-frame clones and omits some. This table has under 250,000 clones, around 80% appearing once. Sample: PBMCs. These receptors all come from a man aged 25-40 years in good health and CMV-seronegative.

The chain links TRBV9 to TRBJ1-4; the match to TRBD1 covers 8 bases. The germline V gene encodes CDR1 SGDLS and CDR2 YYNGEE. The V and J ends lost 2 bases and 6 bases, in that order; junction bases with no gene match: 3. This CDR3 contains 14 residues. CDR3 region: CASSVTGGDEKLFF. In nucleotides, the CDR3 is TGTGCCAGCAGCGTCACAGGGGGAGATGAAAAACTGTTTTTT.

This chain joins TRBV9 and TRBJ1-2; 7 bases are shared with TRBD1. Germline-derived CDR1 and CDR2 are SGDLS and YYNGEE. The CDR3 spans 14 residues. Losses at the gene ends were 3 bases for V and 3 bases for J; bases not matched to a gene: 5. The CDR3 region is CASSGGTAHYGYTF. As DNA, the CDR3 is TGTGCCAGCAGCGGGGGGACAGCTCACTATGGCTACACCTTC.

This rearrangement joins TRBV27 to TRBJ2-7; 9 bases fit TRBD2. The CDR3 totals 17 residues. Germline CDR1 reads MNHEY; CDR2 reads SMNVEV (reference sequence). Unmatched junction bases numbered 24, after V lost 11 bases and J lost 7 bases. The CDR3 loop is CARVGLAFDLPSGEQYF. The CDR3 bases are TGTGCCCGGGTAGGACTAGCGTTCGACCTGCCGTCGGGGGAGCAGTACTTC.

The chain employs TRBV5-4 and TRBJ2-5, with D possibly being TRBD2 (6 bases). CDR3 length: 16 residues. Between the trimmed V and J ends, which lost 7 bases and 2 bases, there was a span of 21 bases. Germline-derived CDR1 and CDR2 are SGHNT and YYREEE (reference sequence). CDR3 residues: CASEIFGRGRQETQYF. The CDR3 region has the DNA TGTGCCAGCGAAATCTTCGGGAGAGGTCGGCAAGAGACCCAGTACTTC. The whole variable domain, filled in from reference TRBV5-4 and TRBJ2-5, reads ETGVTQSPTHLIKTRGQQVTLRCSSQSGHNTVSWYQQALGQGPQFIFQYYREEENGRGNFPPRFSGLQFPNYSSELNVNALELDDSALYLCASEIFGRGRQETQYFGPGTRLLVL.

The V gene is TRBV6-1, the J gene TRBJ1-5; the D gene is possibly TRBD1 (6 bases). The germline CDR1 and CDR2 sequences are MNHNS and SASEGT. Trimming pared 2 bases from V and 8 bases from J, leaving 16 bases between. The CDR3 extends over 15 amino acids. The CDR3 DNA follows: TGTGCCAGCAGTGAAATCATTACAGGGCGGGAGCCCCAGCATTTT. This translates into CASSEIITGREPQHF.

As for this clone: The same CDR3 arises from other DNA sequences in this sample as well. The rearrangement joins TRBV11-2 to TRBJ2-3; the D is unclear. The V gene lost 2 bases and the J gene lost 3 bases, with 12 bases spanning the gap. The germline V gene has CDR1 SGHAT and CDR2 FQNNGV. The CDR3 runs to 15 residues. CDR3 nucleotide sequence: TGTGCCAGCAGCTTATTGGTGGCAGGTACAGATACGCAGTATTTT. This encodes CASSLLVAGTDTQYF.

CDR3 amino acids: CASIRGLGEKLFF. The CDR3 DNA reads TGTGCCAGCATTCGAGGGTTGGGGGAAAAACTGTTTTTT. The chain links TRBV28 to TRBJ1-4, with D unclear. Germline values: CDR1 MDHEN, CDR2 SYDVKM. The CDR3 loop spans 13 amino acids. V gave up 7 bases and J gave up 8 bases, with 14 bases separating them.

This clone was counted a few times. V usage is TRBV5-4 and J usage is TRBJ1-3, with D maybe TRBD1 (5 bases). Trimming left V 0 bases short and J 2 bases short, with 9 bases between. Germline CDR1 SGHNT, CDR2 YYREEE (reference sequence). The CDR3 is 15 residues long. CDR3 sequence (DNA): TGTGCCAGCAGCTTGGGGCTAGGGGCTGGAAACACCATATATTTT. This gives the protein CASSLGLGAGNTIYF.

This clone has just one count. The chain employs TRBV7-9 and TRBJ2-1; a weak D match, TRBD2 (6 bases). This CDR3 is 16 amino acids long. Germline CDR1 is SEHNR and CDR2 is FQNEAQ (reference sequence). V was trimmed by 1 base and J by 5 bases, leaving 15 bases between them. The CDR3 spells CASSLDAGRRDNEQFF. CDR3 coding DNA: TGTGCCAGCAGCTTAGATGCGGGACGGAGGGACAATGAGCAGTTCTTC.

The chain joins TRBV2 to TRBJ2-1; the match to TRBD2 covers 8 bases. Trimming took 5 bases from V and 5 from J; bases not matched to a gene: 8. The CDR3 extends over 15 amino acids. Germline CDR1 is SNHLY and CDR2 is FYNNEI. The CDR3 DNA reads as TGTGCCAGCAGTCCCGGGGTAGCGGGAAACAATGAGCAGTTCTTC. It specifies CASSPGVAGNNEQFF.